This TCR beta chain comes out of a study of blood T cell repertoires in COVID-19. The method was immunoSEQ multiplex PCR; TCRdb's version includes in-frame clones alone and lacks a portion of them. This sample has some 290,000 clones, with roughly 90% found just once. The germline V gene encodes CDR1 LNHDA and CDR2 SQIVND (reference sequence). This CDR3 spans 16 amino acids. V lost 3 bases, J lost 0 bases, and 5 bases stayed unmatched. This clonotype was obtained from a woman aged 35 to 49 with acute COVID-19. The rearrangement joins TRBV19 to TRBJ1-3, with 7 positions matching TRBD1. The sequenced sample consisted of PBMCs or T cells enriched from blood (not recorded which). This CDR3 reads CASSMGTVSSGNTIYF. In nucleotides, the CDR3 is TGTGCCAGTAGTATGGGGACAGTGAGCTCTGGAAACACCATATATTTT.